In this sample, the clone carrying this T cell receptor (beta chain) turned up a few times. As yet, its antigen is unknown. These data originate in a study of sequential checkpoint blockade in melanoma. Study results and limitations: PD-L1 staining and CD8+ counts, not mutational load, tracked tumor T-cell clonality.

Only in-frame clones appear in the TCRdb table, and some are missing; sequencing was by immunoSEQ multiplex PCR. The table records 3,000 to 4,500 clones, roughly 23% of them present only once. Losses at the gene ends were 3 bases for V and 1 base for J; bases not matched to a gene: 1. CDR3 length: 14 amino acids. Germline CDR1 reads MDHEN; CDR2 reads SYDVKM. Treatment: randomized to nivolumab then ipilimumab (arm A) or the reverse (arm B). This specimen consisted of tumor tissue (inferred from file names), obtained from a patient given nivolumab and ipilimumab in sequence. The chain is built from TRBV28 and TRBJ2-3; 7 nucleotides agree with TRBD2. The sequence derives from a human donor with melanoma. CDR3 region: CASSFLAGTDTQYF. The CDR3 DNA follows: TGTGCCAGCAGTTTTCTAGCGGGCACAGATACGCAGTATTTT.